This entry lists 9 T cell receptor beta chains sequenced from one sample in a study of blood T cell repertoires in COVID-19. The protocol was immunoSEQ multiplex PCR, while the TCRdb copy is restricted to in-frame clones and leaves out a portion. The sample contains some 270,000 clones, 85% to 90% of which appear only once. The specimen sequenced was peripheral blood. These TCRs come from a man aged 25 to 40 with acute or convalescent COVID-19.

This clone was recorded once. V and J are TRBV11-2 and TRBJ2-1; D might be TRBD2 (6 bases). The CDR3 spans 14 residues. Trimming left V 9 bases short and J 5 bases short, with 17 bases between. From germline, CDR1 is SGHAT and CDR2 FQNNGV. CDR3 DNA: TGTGCCAGTTTGCCGGGACTGGACCACAATGAGCAGTTCTTC. Its translation is CASLPGLDHNEQFF.

The genes are TRBV18 and TRBJ1-2, with 8 bases lining up with TRBD1. J was trimmed by 4 bases and V by 3 bases; bases with no gene match: 7. This CDR3 region has 15 residues. Germline CDR1 is KGHSH and CDR2 is LQKENI. CDR3 DNA sequence: TGTGCCAGCTCACCGAAGACAGGGGTAGTCTATGGCTACACCTTC. It is translated as CASSPKTGVVYGYTF.

The DNA for the CDR3 is TGCGCCAGCAGCCAAGAAGGGGGCAGAGCCTACGAGCAGTACTTC. This encodes CASSQEGGRAYEQYF. The chain joins TRBV4-1 to TRBJ2-7, with TRBD1 identical over 7 bases. Trimming at V came to 0 bases and at J to 2 bases, leaving 4 bases not matched to a gene. From germline, CDR1 is MGHRA and CDR2 YSYEKL. CDR3 length: 15 residues.

The chain is built from TRBV6-6 and TRBJ2-7, with D perhaps TRBD1 (5 bases). Germline V gives CDR1 MNHNY, CDR2 SVGAGI (reference sequence). The CDR3 is 13 amino acids. V shed 5 bases and J shed 2 bases, with 10 bases lying between them. CDR3 sequence: CASSPEQAYEQYF. The CDR3 nucleotides read TGTGCCAGCAGTCCCGAACAGGCCTACGAGCAGTACTTC.

The chain couples TRBV7-9 to TRBJ2-3; TRBD1 agrees at 7 bases. CDR1 and CDR2 from the germline V gene are SEHNR and FQNEAQ (reference sequence). CDR3 size: 15 residues. With 1 base clipped from V and 3 bases from J, the junction kept 4 bases outside the gene matches. The CDR3 spells CASSLGQGETDTQYF. Written as DNA, the CDR3 is TGTGCCAGCAGCTTAGGACAGGGAGAAACAGATACGCAGTATTTT.

The chain employs TRBV6-6 and TRBJ1-4; the D is unclear. The CDR3 extends over 14 amino acids. Germline CDR1 and CDR2: MNHNY and SVGAGI (reference sequence). Trimming took off 8 bases at V and 5 bases at J, with 15 bases between the two ends. For the CDR3, the DNA is TGTGCCAGCGGCCTGGGCAGCCTAAATGAAAAACTGTTTTTT. Translated, it gives CASGLGSLNEKLFF.

The DNA for the CDR3 is TGCGCCAGCAGCTTGGTCACTAGCGCCTACAATGAGCAGTTCTTC. Protein product: CASSLVTSAYNEQFF. The chain recombines TRBV5-1 with TRBJ2-1; 7 bases fit TRBD2. Germline CDR1 reads SGHRS; CDR2 reads YFSETQ. This CDR3 has 15 residues. After removal of 0 bases from V and 2 bases from J, the junction contained 2 bases not matched to a gene.

The J gene is TRBJ1-2, the V gene TRBV28; TRBD1 matches at 10 bases. Germline V gives CDR1 MDHEN, CDR2 SYDVKM. There are 15 residues in the CDR3. The chain's CDR3 is CATTGTGVLFYGYTF. In DNA, the CDR3 is TGTGCGACCACTGGGACAGGGGTCCTCTTCTATGGCTACACCTTC.

The chain links TRBV12-3 or TRBV12-4 to TRBJ1-2; no clear D gene. The CDR3 consists of 12 residues. CDR3 coding DNA: TGTGCAGGCTCAGGAACGAACTATGGCTACACCTTC. Protein: CAGSGTNYGYTF.